The 18 T cell receptor beta chains reported below all come from one sample, sequenced in a study of T cell repertoires in cytomegalovirus infection. In TCRdb, the reads were re-called with MiXCR into one record per CDR3 protein. The table lists approximately 600,000 distinct CDR3 sequences, over 35% of them singletons, with about half in the top ten. Antigen specificity for these receptors is unknown. Sequencing was performed on cultured PBMCs, taken from culture after CMV antigen stimulation. These receptors all stem from a human donor in good health (CMV status not recorded). Some clones in this sample may be carry-over from other donors' samples.

The chain links TRBV10-3 to TRBJ2-7; D is possibly TRBD1 (5 bases). Trimming removed 3 bases from V and 5 bases from J, with 14 bases in between. Germline CDR1 ENHRY, CDR2 SYGVKD. The CDR3 has 14 amino acids. The CDR3 nucleotides read TGTGCCATCAGTGAAGAGAATAGGGGCAACGAGCAGTACTTC. Translated, it gives CAISEENRGNEQYF.

This sequence joins TRBV3-1 and TRBJ1-2; TRBD1 is a possible D gene (5 bases). This CDR3 is 13 amino acids long. The germline gives CDR1 LGHDT, CDR2 YNNKEL (reference sequence). Trimming pared 7 bases from V and 7 bases from J, leaving 16 bases between. The CDR3 sequence: CASTQGLGGGYTF. Written as DNA, the CDR3 is TGTGCCAGCACCCAGGGACTAGGAGGTGGCTACACCTTC.

This clonotype appeared many times. This chain uses TRBV7-2 with TRBJ2-1; 11 bases are shared with TRBD1. The germline V gene has CDR1 SGHTA and CDR2 FQGNSA. The CDR3 totals 15 residues. The J segment lost 9 bases and the V segment lost 5 bases, leaving 9 bases of the junction unmatched. In DNA, the CDR3 is TGTGCCAGCAGCCGGACAGGGGGCGCTTCGGTTGAGCAGTTCTTC. This translates into CASSRTGGASVEQFF.

This clonotype was seen a handful of times. The chain has TRBV7-8 and TRBJ2-1; 9 bases map to TRBD2. In germline, CDR1 is SGHVS, CDR2 FQNEAQ. V was pared by 1 base and J by 0 bases, with 1 base of the junction left unmatched. The CDR3 consists of 16 residues. In nucleotides, the CDR3 is TGTGCCAGCAGCTTAGGCGGGAGGGCCTCCTACAATGAGCAGTTCTTC. Its translation is CASSLGGRASYNEQFF.

This clonotype occurred a few times. The CDR3 region is CASTPGVRGPMAKNIQYF. The CDR3 coding sequence is TGTGCCAGCACACCAGGCGTGCGGGGTCCCATGGCCAAAAACATTCAGTACTTC. This chain connects TRBV7-8 to TRBJ2-4, with D perhaps matching TRBD2 (6 bases). The ends were cut back, 7 bases at V and 1 base at J, with 23 bases in the middle. CDR3 length equals 18 residues. Per the germline V gene, CDR1 is SGHVS and CDR2 is FQNEAQ. The whole variable domain, filled in from reference TRBV7-8 and TRBJ2-4, reads GAGVSQSPRYKVAKRGQDVALRCDPISGHVSLFWYQQALGQGPEFLTYFQNEAQLDKSGLPSDRFFAERPEGSVSTLKIQRTQQEDSAVYLCASTPGVRGPMAKNIQYFGAGTRLSVL.

This clonotype showed up just a few times. The chain recombines TRBV12-3 or TRBV12-4 with TRBJ2-1, with D perhaps matching TRBD1 (6 bases). Trimming took 7 bases from V and 4 from J, leaving 11 bases between them. The CDR3 is made up of 13 amino acids. CDR3 residues: CASISGQYNEQFF. CDR3 coding DNA: TGTGCCAGCATATCGGGACAATACAATGAGCAGTTCTTC.

This clonotype was counted between two and nine times. The V gene is TRBV7-2, the J gene TRBJ2-5; D unresolved. V was pared by 5 bases and J by 1 base, with 11 bases between. Germline CDR1 is SGHTA and CDR2 is FQGNSA. This CDR3 is built from 14 residues. The CDR3 DNA follows: TGTGCCAGCAGCCAAACCCAGGTCCAAGAGACCCAGTACTTC. This encodes CASSQTQVQETQYF.

This clonotype was found a few times. J is TRBJ2-5 and V is TRBV18; D gene unclear. Trimming removed 4 bases from V and 5 bases from J, with 14 bases in between. CDR1 KGHSH and CDR2 LQKENI come from the germline V gene. This CDR3 spans 14 amino acids. The CDR3 DNA follows: TGTGCCAGCTCACTGGACGGACGGGTGGAGACCCAGTACTTC. Translating gives CASSLDGRVETQYF.

This clonotype was seen many times. The genes are TRBV7-2 and TRBJ2-7; maybe TRBD2 (5 bases). Germline V gene sequence: CDR1 SGHTA, CDR2 FQGNSA. The V end lost 1 base, the J end lost 2 bases, and 9 bases lay between the germline ends. The CDR3 has 14 residues. The CDR3 here is CASSLGGAPYEQYF. The CDR3 region has the DNA TGTGCCAGCAGCTTAGGGGGAGCGCCCTACGAGCAGTACTTC.

This rearrangement joins TRBV5-4 to TRBJ2-3, with D perhaps matching TRBD2 (5 bases). The CDR3 runs 15 residues. Trimming pared 5 bases from V and 5 bases from J, leaving 18 bases between. Germline V gene lookup returns CDR1 SGHNT and CDR2 YYREEE (reference sequence). CDR3 nucleotides: TGTGCCAGCAGTGGACTGGGCCGGATGGGAGATACGCAGTATTTT. This sequence encodes CASSGLGRMGDTQYF.

The sample holds many counts of this clonotype. The chain employs TRBV7-2 and TRBJ1-1, with 8 bases matching TRBD1. The CDR3 has 13 residues. Germline trimming cut 4 bases from V and 7 bases from J; bases unmatched to any gene: 5. The germline V gene encodes CDR1 SGHTA and CDR2 FQGNSA. CDR3: CASSSGQAGEAFF. The CDR3 region has the DNA TGTGCCAGCAGCTCGGGACAGGCAGGTGAAGCTTTCTTT.

This chain links TRBV4-3 with TRBJ2-1, with TRBD2 identical over 12 bases. Germline CDR1 is LGHNA and CDR2 is YSLEER. CDR3 length: 16 amino acids. Germline trimming cut 4 bases from V and 10 bases from J; bases unmatched to any gene: 11. In DNA, the CDR3 is TGCGCCAGCAGCCGATCTAGCGGGGGGGCCCTGATGGAGCAGTTCTTC. It codes for CASSRSSGGALMEQFF.

This clonotype was seen only a few times. The chain links TRBV6-2 or TRBV6-3 to TRBJ2-7; D might be TRBD1 or TRBD2, each matching 5 bases. Germline lookup yields CDR1 MNHEY and CDR2 SVGEGT. This CDR3 is 13 amino acids long. V was pared by 6 bases and J by 2 bases, with 11 bases between. CDR3 sequence (DNA): TGTGCCAGCAGCTGGCTGGGACCCTACGAGCAGTACTTC. This gives the protein CASSWLGPYEQYF.

This chain joins TRBV27 and TRBJ1-2, with D perhaps TRBD1 (5 bases). The CDR3 is made up of 19 amino acids. Between the trimmed V and J ends, which lost 1 base and 2 bases, there was a span of 23 bases. CDR1 MNHEY and CDR2 SMNVEV come from the germline V gene (reference sequence). The CDR3 region is CASSLYRMGVGLGNYGYTF. The DNA of the CDR3 is TGTGCCAGCAGTTTATATCGAATGGGGGTAGGGCTTGGAAACTATGGCTACACCTTC.

This clonotype has a handful of counts. The V call is TRBV20-1, the J call TRBJ1-1; D may be TRBD1 (5 bases). CDR1 and CDR2 from the germline V gene are DFQATT and SNEGSKA (reference sequence). The CDR3 loop spans 13 amino acids. Trimming took off 0 bases at V and 5 bases at J, with 10 bases between the two ends. The CDR3 region has the DNA TGCAGTGCTAGAGATCAACGGGGGACTGAAGCTTTCTTT. It codes for CSARDQRGTEAFF.

The chain links TRBV6-1 to TRBJ1-1; possibly TRBD1 for D (5 bases). The CDR3 runs 15 residues. The germline V and J ends were trimmed by 1 base and 1 base, with 10 bases remaining between them. CDR1 and CDR2 (germline): MNHNS, SASEGT. This chain's CDR3 is CASSEGGGGNTEAFF. DNA of the CDR3: TGTGCCAGCAGTGAAGGTGGGGGAGGGAACACTGAAGCTTTCTTT.

This clonotype was seen once. The chain joins TRBV2 to TRBJ1-6; the D gene is possibly TRBD1 (5 bases). The ends were cut back, 10 bases at V and 7 bases at J, with 14 bases in the middle. Germline V gene lookup returns CDR1 SNHLY and CDR2 FYNNEI. The CDR3 has 13 amino acids. The CDR3 spells CATDSGTNSPLHF. In DNA form, the CDR3 reads TGTGCCACCGATTCAGGGACCAATTCACCCCTCCACTTT.

This rearrangement joins TRBV28 to TRBJ1-5; D unclear. Germline V lookup: CDR1 MDHEN, CDR2 SYDVKM. The CDR3 runs to 12 residues. Trimming took off 7 bases at V and 8 bases at J, with 12 bases between the two ends. CDR3 nucleotides: TGTGCCAGCAATATCGCATCTGAGCCCCAGCATTTT. Its translation is CASNIASEPQHF.